These T cell receptor beta chains were read from a single sample in a study of OX40 agonist ivuxolimab in advanced cancers. TCRdb's copy holds only in-frame clones and misses some; the assay was immunoSEQ multiplex PCR. The sample shows 85,000 to 90,000 clones, about 85% of them seen only once. Material: CD4+ or CD8+ T cells sorted from blood, obtained in a trial of the OX40 agonist ivuxolimab. Source of these receptors: an adult with an advanced solid tumor such as melanoma, head and neck, liver or kidney cancer. The CDR3 runs from the conserved cysteine through the conserved F or W. D genes are given only for firm matches. The listing skips clone size in some rows; elsewhere it reads once, few, many or a size class.

>NA|NA|TRBV28|TRBJ2-2
CASSPGQYTGELFF
TGTGCCAGCAGTCCCGGACAGTACACCGGGGAGCTGTTTTTT
>NA|NA|TRBV25-1|TRBJ2-5
CASSWFRGPETQYF
TGTGCCAGCAGTTGGTTCAGGGGCCCGGAGACCCAGTACTTC
>NA|NA|TRBV7-2|TRBJ2-7
CASSLTGTGLYEQYF
TGTGCCAGCAGCCTAACCGGGACGGGACTCTACGAGCAGTACTTC
>TRBD1|once|TRBV30|TRBJ2-3
CACTTGADTQYF
TGTGCCTGTACGACAGGGGCAGATACGCAGTATTTT
>NA|NA|TRBV19|TRBJ2-1
CASIPPSSYNEQFF
TGTGCCAGTATCCCCCCGAGCTCCTACAATGAGCAGTTCTTC
>NA|few|TRBV29-1|TRBJ1-1
CSVGPENTEAFF
TGCAGCGTGGGTCCGGAGAACACTGAAGCTTTCTTT
>NA|NA|TRBV6-5|TRBJ1-2
CASSSVLGRVSGYTF
TGTGCCAGCAGTTCAGTTTTAGGCAGGGTGAGCGGCTACACCTTC
>NA|NA|TRBV5-8|TRBJ1-5
CASMVLGGADAAQHF
TGTGCCAGCATGGTGTTGGGGGGGGCCGACGCGGCCCAGCATTTT
>TRBD1|NA|TRBV7-2|TRBJ2-6
CASSSNPDRAGANVLTF
TGTGCCAGCAGCTCCAACCCTGACAGGGCTGGGGCCAACGTCCTGACTTTC
>NA|NA|TRBV5-1|TRBJ2-6
CASSLTGSSGANVLTF
TGCGCCAGCAGCTTAACAGGGAGCTCTGGGGCCAACGTCCTGACTTTC
>NA|NA|TRBV5-1|TRBJ1-1
CASSVTGLNTEAFF
TGCGCCAGCTCCGTCACAGGACTTAACACTGAAGCTTTCTTT
>NA|NA|TRBV5-8|TRBJ1-5
CASSLAGHYSNQPQHF
TGTGCCAGCAGCTTGGCCGGCCATTATAGCAATCAGCCCCAGCATTTT
>NA|NA|TRBV19|TRBJ1-2
CASRSQLSNYGYTF
TGTGCCAGTCGCTCGCAACTTTCTAACTATGGCTACACCTTC
>NA|NA|TRBV5-1|TRBJ1-2
CASSFGDAYGYTF
TGCGCCAGCAGTTTTGGGGACGCCTATGGCTACACCTTC
>NA|NA|TRBV11-3|TRBJ2-3
CASSFGARSTDTQYF
TGTGCCAGCAGCTTCGGGGCCCGAAGCACAGATACGCAGTATTTT
>TRBD1|once|TRBV7-9|TRBJ2-2
CASSHRQGPLTGELFF
TGTGCCAGCAGCCACAGACAGGGGCCCCTCACCGGGGAGCTGTTTTTT
>NA|NA|TRBV27|TRBJ2-2
CASSLGGAQTGELFF
TGTGCCAGCAGTTTAGGGGGGGCGCAGACCGGGGAGCTGTTTTTT
>NA|NA|TRBV5-1|TRBJ1-4
CASSANGLQEKLFF
TGCGCCAGCAGCGCGAACGGGCTTCAGGAAAAACTGTTTTTT
>NA|NA|TRBV9|TRBJ2-5
CASSAQTTSKTQYF
TGTGCCAGCAGCGCCCAGACTACTAGCAAAACCCAGTACTTC
>TRBD2|NA|TRBV7-2|TRBJ2-3
CASSPVAGADDTQYF
TGTGCCAGCAGCCCGGTAGCGGGAGCCGATGATACGCAGTATTTT
>NA|NA|TRBV29-1|TRBJ2-6
CSVVTPEAGFGANVLTF
TGCAGCGTTGTCACACCCGAGGCGGGGTTTGGGGCCAACGTCCTGACTTTC
>NA|few|TRBV4-3|TRBJ2-7
CASSQVWGGEQYF
TGCGCCAGCAGCCAAGTGTGGGGAGGCGAGCAGTACTTC
>NA|NA|TRBV5-1|TRBJ2-5
CASEAGGAGTQYF
TGCGCCAGCGAGGCAGGGGGGGCGGGGACCCAGTACTTC
>NA|few|TRBV7-8|TRBJ2-1
CASSSRKPSAQRDEQFF
TGTGCCAGCAGCTCCCGTAAACCATCCGCACAGCGGGATGAGCAGTTCTTC
>TRBD1|NA|TRBV7-8|TRBJ1-1
CASSLASGGAIRSTEAFF
TGTGCCAGCAGCTTAGCTTCAGGGGGCGCGATACGGAGCACTGAAGCTTTCTTT
>TRBD1|NA|TRBV2|TRBJ2-5
CASSSTTGATQETQYF
TGTGCCAGCAGTAGCACTACAGGGGCTACCCAAGAGACCCAGTACTTC
>TRBD2|NA|TRBV7-6|TRBJ2-3
CASSFQRGRTDTQYF
TGTGCCAGCAGCTTCCAGCGGGGAAGGACAGATACGCAGTATTTT
>TRBD1|NA|TRBV7-2|TRBJ1-1
CASSPRNYRGNTEAFF
TGTGCCAGCAGCCCCCGGAACTACAGGGGAAACACTGAAGCTTTCTTT
>NA|once|TRBV6-5|TRBJ2-3
CASSRGQGSTDTQYF
TGTGCCAGCAGCCGTGGGCAGGGGAGCACAGATACGCAGTATTTT
>NA|once|TRBV10-3|TRBJ1-1
CAISESSGGRAFF
TGTGCCATCAGTGAGTCGTCGGGGGGAAGAGCTTTCTTT
>NA|NA|TRBV5-1|TRBJ1-2
CASGYPGVTNYGYTF
TGCGCCAGCGGATACCCAGGGGTCACTAACTATGGCTACACCTTC
>NA|NA|TRBV28|TRBJ1-3
CSTSGGNTIYF
TGTTCTACCTCGGGGGGAAACACCATATATTTT
>NA|NA|TRBV11-3|TRBJ2-4
CASSAGDDNIQYF
TGTGCCAGCAGCGCAGGAGATGATAACATTCAGTACTTC
>NA|NA|TRBV27|TRBJ2-3
CASPPCTDTQYF
TGTGCCAGTCCTCCTTGCACAGATACGCAGTATTTT
>NA|NA|TRBV19|TRBJ1-1
CASSIRVLIGNTEAFF
TGTGCCAGTAGTATTCGGGTTCTGATAGGGAACACTGAAGCTTTCTTT
>TRBD2|NA|TRBV5-1|TRBJ2-1
CASSFTLAAHNEQFF
TGCGCCAGCAGCTTCACACTAGCGGCCCACAATGAGCAGTTCTTC
>NA|NA|TRBV5-1|TRBJ2-2
CASSLLHGGQVTGELFF
TGCGCCAGCAGCTTGCTGCACGGGGGCCAGGTCACCGGGGAGCTGTTTTTT
>NA|NA|TRBV5-1|TRBJ2-1
CASSLSGVNEQFF
TGCGCCAGCAGCTTGTCGGGAGTCAATGAGCAGTTCTTC
>NA|NA|TRBV7-2|TRBJ2-7
CASSLVHEQYF
TGTGCCAGCAGCTTGGTCCACGAGCAGTACTTC
>NA|NA|TRBV12-5|TRBJ2-3
CASGTGNVQTHTDTQYF
TGTGCTAGTGGTACGGGTAATGTGCAGACTCACACAGATACGCAGTATTTT
>NA|few|TRBV11-2|TRBJ1-1
CASSLTQTSAEAFF
TGTGCCAGCAGCTTAACCCAAACGAGCGCTGAAGCTTTCTTT
>NA|few|TRBV25-1|TRBJ1-1
CASKGTLNTEAFF
TGTGCCAGCAAGGGGACACTGAACACTGAAGCTTTCTTT
>NA|NA|TRBV6-1|TRBJ2-7
CASSEGGTHYEQYF
TGTGCCAGCAGTGAAGGGGGGACACATTACGAGCAGTACTTC
>NA|NA|TRBV1|TRBJ2-3
CTSRRGLLAGGPSTDTQYF
TGCACCAGCAGACGGGGGCTTCTAGCGGGGGGGCCAAGCACAGATACGCAGTATTTT